This entry lists 9 T cell receptor beta chains sequenced from one sample in a study of cytomegalovirus exposure and HLA in healthy donors. PCR used 60 Vbeta primers and 13 Jbeta primers. Data came from immunoSEQ multiplex PCR; TCRdb stores just in-frame clones and leaves some out. The table lists roughly 160,000 clones, about 80% of them singletons. The sample consisted of PBMCs. The receptors derive from a man aged 50 to 59 in good health and CMV-seropositive.

The rearrangement joins TRBV11-2 to TRBJ1-2; 9 nucleotides agree with TRBD1. This CDR3 has 13 residues. Germline loops: CDR1 SGHAT, CDR2 FQNNGV. V lost 8 bases, J lost 7 bases, and 8 bases stayed unmatched. The CDR3 DNA follows: TGTGCCAGCGAACAGGGGGCGGGAAGTGGCTACACCTTC. Protein: CASEQGAGSGYTF. Variable domain in full (rest from reference TRBV11-2 and TRBJ1-2): EAGVAQSPRYKIIEKRQSVAFWCNPISGHATLYWYQQILGQGPKLLIQFQNNGVVDDSQLPKDRFSAERLKGVDSTLKIQPAKLEDSAVYLCASEQGAGSGYTFGSGTRLTVV.

By sample share, this clone is medium-sized. The sample carries other DNA sequences with the same CDR3. The chain employs TRBV7-8 and TRBJ1-1; D not resolved. CDR1 SGHVS and CDR2 FQNEAQ come from the germline V gene. This CDR3 contains 13 residues. Trimming took off 5 bases at V and 5 bases at J, with 12 bases between the two ends. DNA for the CDR3: TGTGCCAGCAGCCCACACGCGGGGACTGAAGCTTTCTTT. This codes for CASSPHAGTEAFF.

Concerning this clone: At one boundary the junction diverges from the germline segment, which might be a read error. The V and J genes are TRBV4-1 and TRBJ2-5, with no clear D. The CDR3 is made up of 15 amino acids. Germline V gene sequence: CDR1 MGHRA, CDR2 YSYEKL. CDR3 DNA: TGTGCCAGCAGCCAAGAATTCTCGACACAAGAGACCCAGTACTTC. Protein: CASSQEFSTQETQYF.

The chain combines TRBV7-6 with TRBJ2-7; 7 nucleotides match TRBD2. CDR1 and CDR2 (germline): SGHVS, FNYEAQ. The CDR3 runs 12 residues. V gave up 1 base and J gave up 6 bases; unmatched junction bases: 0. The CDR3 protein is CASSLGEGEQYF. The CDR3 nucleotides are TGTGCCAGCAGCTTAGGGGAGGGCGAGCAGTACTTC.

This clone has just one count. The chain carries TRBV7-9 and TRBJ2-5; a possible D gene is TRBD2 (5 bases). Germline CDR1 and CDR2: SEHNR and FQNEAQ (reference sequence). Between the trimmed V and J ends, which lost 3 bases and 5 bases, there was a span of 10 bases. The CDR3 runs 13 residues. DNA of the CDR3: TGTGCCAGCAGCTTGGCCGGGGATGAGACCCAGTACTTC. It encodes CASSLAGDETQYF.

There are a few counts of this clone. This chain's CDR3 is CASTSSGGAGETQYF. The CDR3 DNA reads TGTGCCAGTACCTCCAGCGGGGGGGCTGGAGAGACCCAGTACTTC. The chain couples TRBV19 to TRBJ2-5; 10 nucleotides match TRBD2. V trimming: 7 bases; J trimming: 4 bases; junction bases outside the gene matches: 9. The length of the CDR3 is 15 residues. CDR1 and CDR2 from the germline V gene are LNHDA and SQIVND (reference sequence).

This chain uses TRBV7-3 with TRBJ1-1; D gene ambiguous. In germline, CDR1 is SGHTA, CDR2 FQGTGA. The V and J ends lost 1 base and 0 bases respectively, with 12 bases between them. This CDR3 has 16 amino acids. The CDR3 loop reads CASSLNAGRMNTEAFF. The CDR3 bases are TGTGCCAGCAGCTTAAACGCGGGCCGAATGAACACTGAAGCTTTCTTT.

The V gene is TRBV14, the J gene TRBJ2-1; no clear D gene. V lost 0 bases and J 1 base, leaving 19 bases between the germline ends. CDR3 length equals 19 residues. Germline lookup yields CDR1 SGHDN and CDR2 FVKESK. CDR3 sequence (DNA): TGTGCCAGCAGCCAAGAGTTACCCAGGTCCCTTTTGTCCTACAATGAGCAGTTCTTC. As protein: CASSQELPRSLLSYNEQFF. Full variable domain (missing parts from reference TRBV14 and TRBJ2-1): EAGVTQFPSHSVIEKGQTVTLRCDPISGHDNLYWYRRVMGKEIKFLLHFVKESKQDESGMPNNRFLAERTGGTYSTLKVQPAELEDSGVYFCASSQELPRSLLSYNEQFFGPGTRLTVL.

This chain connects TRBV28 to TRBJ2-5; 15 nucleotides line up with TRBD2. Germline CDR1 and CDR2: MDHEN and SYDVKM. The V gene end was trimmed by 7 bases and the J gene end by 7 bases; junction bases not matched to a gene: 10. The CDR3 spans 16 residues. The CDR3, as DNA: TGTGCCAGCAAGACCCGGACTAGCGGGGGGGATGGGACCCAGTACTTC. Its translation is CASKTRTSGGDGTQYF.